The rows below give T cell receptor beta chains drawn from one sample of a study of OX40 agonist ivuxolimab in advanced cancers. Profiling relied on immunoSEQ multiplex PCR, and the TCRdb table lists in-frame clones only, not all of them. Among approximately 79,000 clones listed, roughly 85% were seen once. Sequences were derived from CD4+ or CD8+ T cells sorted from blood, sampled in a trial of the OX40 agonist ivuxolimab. These TCRs come from an adult with an advanced solid tumor such as melanoma, head and neck, liver or kidney cancer. Each CDR3 is given with its conserved first and last residue. The D gene is left open where the match is weak. Some rows mark clone size as missing; the rest say once, few, many or name a class of expanded clone.

j_call clone_size d_call v_call cdr3_nt cdr3_aa
TRBJ2-5 - - TRBV19 TGTGCCAGTAGTATGAGGCAGGAAGAGACCCAGTACTTC CASSMRQEETQYF
TRBJ2-3 - TRBD2 TRBV9 TGTGCCAGCAGCGTAGCTATACTAGCGGGGGGAGGAGATACGCAGTATTTT CASSVAILAGGGDTQYF
TRBJ1-1 - TRBD1 TRBV7-9 TGTGCCAGCAGCTTACCACGGGACAGGGGAAGGACTGAAGCTTTCTTT CASSLPRDRGRTEAFF
TRBJ1-3 once - TRBV5-4 TGTGCCAGCAGCCCGGACAGAACTAGGAACACCATATATTTT CASSPDRTRNTIYF
TRBJ1-5 - - TRBV6-1 TGTGCCAGCAGTGACGTCGGGTCCAATCAGCCCCAGCATTTT CASSDVGSNQPQHF
TRBJ2-3 - - TRBV30 TGTGCCTGGACGGGGAGGGGGGGAAGTTCCACAGATACGCAGTATTTT CAWTGRGGSSTDTQYF
TRBJ1-2 few TRBD1 TRBV2 TGTGCCAGCAGGGCTACAGGGGCTGGTGGCTACACCTTC CASRATGAGGYTF
TRBJ2-1 - - TRBV18 TGTGCCAGCTCACCGGTTTTGATGATTACGGATGAGCAGTTCTTC CASSPVLMITDEQFF
TRBJ2-5 - TRBD2 TRBV4-1 TGCGCCAGCAGCCAAGTAGCGGGGGAGACCCAGTACTTC CASSQVAGETQYF
TRBJ2-7 - - TRBV5-1 TGCGCCAGCAGCAAACTACCTAGTGAAGTGGCCTACGAGCAGTACTTC CASSKLPSEVAYEQYF
TRBJ2-7 few - TRBV5-1 TGCGCCAGCAGCTTGGAGCATAACCCTACCGAGCAGTACTTC CASSLEHNPTEQYF
TRBJ1-1 few - TRBV6-5 TGTGCCAGCAGTTACGGACAGCTCAACACTGAAGCTTTCTTT CASSYGQLNTEAFF
TRBJ2-2 - - TRBV29-1 TGCAGCGGAGGAACAGGGGAGCTGTTTTTT CSGGTGELFF
TRBJ2-5 few TRBD1 TRBV18 TGTGCCAGCTCATTTAAGGACAGGGAACGCCAAGAGACCCAGTACTTC CASSFKDRERQETQYF
TRBJ1-1 - - TRBV5-6 TGTGCCAGCAGCTTGGAAACGGGACGTCCGACTGAAGCTTTCTTT CASSLETGRPTEAFF